This TCR beta chain was recorded in a study of beta chain features in type 1 diabetes. Study results and caveats: Naive, central memory and regulatory TCRB repertoires appeared more similar among patients than healthy donors.

Naive, central memory, regulatory and stem cell-like memory cells within the CD4+ compartment were sorted using CD45RO/CCR7/CD25/CD127/CD95/CD27. Remarks on this clone: Its target is unknown.

CDR1 is MGHDK and CDR2 is SYGVNS in the germline V gene. The CDR3 runs to 14 residues. With 3 bases removed from V and 0 bases from J, the gap between germline ends came to 9 bases. The sequenced template was cDNA made from the entire isolated RNA. Clones were sequenced by immunoSEQ multiplex PCR, and TCRdb holds only the in-frame ones, with some missing. The sample yields about 360,000 clones, 10% to 15% seen once. Material: naive CD4+ T cells from blood. This sequence joins TRBV25-1 and TRBJ2-7; tentatively, D is TRBD2 (5 bases). This receptor was taken from a man between 18 and 29 years old in good health. CDR3 loop: CASSDARGSYEQYF. The CDR3 DNA follows: TGTGCCAGCAGTGATGCCCGGGGCTCCTACGAGCAGTACTTC.